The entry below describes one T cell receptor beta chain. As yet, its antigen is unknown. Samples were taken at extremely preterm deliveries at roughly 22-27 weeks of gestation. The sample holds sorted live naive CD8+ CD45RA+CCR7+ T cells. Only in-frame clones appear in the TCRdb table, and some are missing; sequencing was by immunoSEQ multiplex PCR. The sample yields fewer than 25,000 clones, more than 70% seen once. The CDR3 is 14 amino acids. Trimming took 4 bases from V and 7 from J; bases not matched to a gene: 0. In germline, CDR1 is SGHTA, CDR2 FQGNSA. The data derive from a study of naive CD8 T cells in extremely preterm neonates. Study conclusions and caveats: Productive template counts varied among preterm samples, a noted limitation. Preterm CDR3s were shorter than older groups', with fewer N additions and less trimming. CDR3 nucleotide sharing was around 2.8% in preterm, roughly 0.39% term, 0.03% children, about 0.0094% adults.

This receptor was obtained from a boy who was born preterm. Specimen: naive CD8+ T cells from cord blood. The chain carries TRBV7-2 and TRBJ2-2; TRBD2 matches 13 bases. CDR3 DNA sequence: TGTGCCAGCAGCTGGACTAGCGGGGGCGGGGAGCTGTTTTTT. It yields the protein CASSWTSGGGELFF.